This TCR beta chain originates from a study of CD8 T cells in Susac syndrome. Random hexamers were used to reverse transcribe roughly 0.45 to 1 ug of RNA. immunoSEQ multiplex PCR amplified TCR beta CDR3 across 54 Vbeta, 13 Jbeta. TCRdb analysed the immunoSEQ multiplex PCR reads with MiXCR anew, one entry per CDR3 protein. Here the sample spans about 180,000 distinct CDR3 sequences, 90% to 95% being singletons. The length of the CDR3 is 15 residues. The germline CDR1 and CDR2 sequences are LGHDT and YNNKEL (reference sequence). V was pared by 3 bases and J by 1 base, with 12 bases between. V is TRBV3-1 and J is TRBJ1-1; D may be TRBD1 (5 bases). This receptor was obtained from a human donor with Susac syndrome. The sample was CD4+ T cells from PBMCs. CDR3 region: CASSHTGLRNTEAFF. The CDR3 DNA sequence: TGTGCCAGCAGCCACACAGGCCTAAGGAACACTGAAGCTTTCTTT.